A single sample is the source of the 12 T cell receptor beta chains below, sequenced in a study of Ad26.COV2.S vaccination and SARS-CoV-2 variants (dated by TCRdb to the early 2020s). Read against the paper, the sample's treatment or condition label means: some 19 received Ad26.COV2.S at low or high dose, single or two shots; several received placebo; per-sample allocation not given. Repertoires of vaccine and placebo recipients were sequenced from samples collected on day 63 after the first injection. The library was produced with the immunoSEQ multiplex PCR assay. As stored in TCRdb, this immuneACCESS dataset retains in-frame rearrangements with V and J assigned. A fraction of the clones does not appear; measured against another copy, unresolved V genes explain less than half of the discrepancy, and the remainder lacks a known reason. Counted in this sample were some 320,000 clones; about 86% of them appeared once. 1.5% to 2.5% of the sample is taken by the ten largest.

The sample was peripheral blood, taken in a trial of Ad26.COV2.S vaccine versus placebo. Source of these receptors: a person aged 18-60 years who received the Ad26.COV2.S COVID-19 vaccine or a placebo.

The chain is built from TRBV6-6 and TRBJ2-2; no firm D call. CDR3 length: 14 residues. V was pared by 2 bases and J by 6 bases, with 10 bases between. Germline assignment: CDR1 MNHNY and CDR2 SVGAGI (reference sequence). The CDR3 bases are TGTGCCAGCAGTTACGACATCCGAGCCGGGGAGCTGTTTTTT. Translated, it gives CASSYDIRAGELFF.

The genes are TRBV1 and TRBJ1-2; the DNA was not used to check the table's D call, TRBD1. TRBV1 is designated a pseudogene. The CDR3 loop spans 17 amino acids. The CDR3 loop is CTSSHPGQGGRVEDYTF. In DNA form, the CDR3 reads TGCACCAGCAGCCATCCCGGCCAGGGTGGAAGGGTTGAGGACTACACCTTC.

Written as DNA, the CDR3 is TGTGCCAGCAGCCTGGAAGTTGGTGGCTACACCTTC. It specifies CASSLEVGGYTF. The chain carries TRBV7-2 and TRBJ1-2; D not resolved. CDR1 SGHTA and CDR2 FQGNSA come from the germline V gene. This CDR3 spans 12 amino acids. The germline V and J ends were trimmed by 5 bases and 7 bases, with 11 bases remaining between them.

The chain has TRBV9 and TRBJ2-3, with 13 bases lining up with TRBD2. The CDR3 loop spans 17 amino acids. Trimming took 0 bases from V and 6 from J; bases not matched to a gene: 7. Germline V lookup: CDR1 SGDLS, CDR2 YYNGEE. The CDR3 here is CASSVDTSGGVYDTQYF. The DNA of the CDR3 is TGTGCCAGCAGCGTAGACACTAGCGGGGGGGTTTATGATACGCAGTATTTT.

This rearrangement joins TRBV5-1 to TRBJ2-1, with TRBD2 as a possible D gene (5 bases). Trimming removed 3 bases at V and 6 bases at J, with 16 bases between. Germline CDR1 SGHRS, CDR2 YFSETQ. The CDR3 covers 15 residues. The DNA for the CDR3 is TGCGCCAGCAGCTACCCGGGGATAGCCGCCAATGAGCAGTTCTTC. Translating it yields CASSYPGIAANEQFF.

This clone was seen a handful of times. Here the CDR3 DNA reads TGTGCCAGCAGTTACTCTAGGGACACGAGTAACACCATATATTTT. It specifies CASSYSRDTSNTIYF. The chain recombines TRBV6-5 with TRBJ1-3; D perhaps matches TRBD1 (6 bases). Per germline, CDR1 MNHEY and CDR2 SVGAGI. This CDR3 spans 15 amino acids. V gave up 0 bases and J gave up 7 bases, with 13 bases separating them.

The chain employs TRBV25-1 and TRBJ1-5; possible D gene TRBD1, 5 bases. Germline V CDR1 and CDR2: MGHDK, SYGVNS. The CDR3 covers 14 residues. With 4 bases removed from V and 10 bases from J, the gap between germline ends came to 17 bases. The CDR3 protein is CASSVTGINVPQHF. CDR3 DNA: TGTGCCAGCAGTGTCACAGGCATCAACGTCCCCCAGCATTTT.

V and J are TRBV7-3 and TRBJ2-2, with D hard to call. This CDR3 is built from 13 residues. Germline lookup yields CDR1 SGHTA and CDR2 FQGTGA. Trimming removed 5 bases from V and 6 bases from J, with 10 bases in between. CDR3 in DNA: TGTGCCAGCAGCCTTGGGCTGGCCGGGGAGCTGTTTTTT. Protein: CASSLGLAGELFF. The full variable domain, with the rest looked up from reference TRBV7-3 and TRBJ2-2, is GAGVSQTPSNKVTEKGKYVELRCDPISGHTALYWYRQSLGQGPEFLIYFQGTGAADDSGLPNDRFFAVRPEGSVSTLKIQRTERGDSAVYLCASSLGLAGELFFGEGSRLTVL.

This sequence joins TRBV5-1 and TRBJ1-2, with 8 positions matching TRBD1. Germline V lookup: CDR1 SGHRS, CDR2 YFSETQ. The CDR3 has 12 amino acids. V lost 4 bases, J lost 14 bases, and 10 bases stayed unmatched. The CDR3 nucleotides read TGCGCCAGCAGCCCCGGGACAGGATTGGTGACCTTC. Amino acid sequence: CASSPGTGLVTF.

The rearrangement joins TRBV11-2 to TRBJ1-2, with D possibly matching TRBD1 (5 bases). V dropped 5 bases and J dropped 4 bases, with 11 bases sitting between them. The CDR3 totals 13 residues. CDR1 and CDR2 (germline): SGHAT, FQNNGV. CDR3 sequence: CASSGTASYGYTF. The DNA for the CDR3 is TGTGCCAGCAGCGGGACGGCCTCCTATGGCTACACCTTC.

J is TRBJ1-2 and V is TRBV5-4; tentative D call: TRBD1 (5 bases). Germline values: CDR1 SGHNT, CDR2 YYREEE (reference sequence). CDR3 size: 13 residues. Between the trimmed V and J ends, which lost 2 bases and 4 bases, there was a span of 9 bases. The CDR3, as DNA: TGTGCCAGCAGCTTACGGGACCTCTATGGCTACACCTTC. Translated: CASSLRDLYGYTF.

The CDR3 here is CASSRTPQGTKTGELFF. The CDR3 DNA reads TGTGCCAGCAGCCGTACTCCACAGGGGACAAAGACCGGGGAGCTGTTTTTT. The chain uses TRBV7-6 and TRBJ2-2; 7 nucleotides align to TRBD1. CDR3 length: 17 residues. V trimming: 5 bases; J trimming: 5 bases; junction bases outside the gene matches: 14. From germline, CDR1 is SGHVS and CDR2 FNYEAQ.